This T cell receptor (beta chain) was profiled in a study of T cells in Graves' hyperthyroidism and ophthalmopathy. Template material for amplifying TCR beta CDR3 regions consisted of RNA transcripts. The TCR CDR3 was amplified in a first-round RT-PCR using the HTBI primer set. TCRdb used MiXCR to reprocess the multiplex PCR reads, holding one entry per CDR3 protein. The profile covers around 270,000 distinct CDR3 sequences, with roughly 20% appearing a single time and less than 40% taken by the ten largest. This CDR3 comprises 13 residues. The V end lost 0 bases, the J end lost 9 bases, and 12 bases lay between the germline ends. The germline V gene encodes CDR1 SGHAT and CDR2 FQNNGV. In this sample, this clonotype turned up a few times. In the ophthalmopathy cohort, Clinical Activity Score was at least 3, NOSPECS grade at least 4, and duration under 3 months.

This receptor was obtained from a man aged 45 to 65 with Graves' ophthalmopathy. The sample taken for sequencing was blood. This chain connects TRBV11-2 to TRBJ2-7, with D unresolved. CDR3 sequence reads: CASSLDYSRAQYF. In nucleotides, the CDR3 is TGTGCCAGCAGCTTAGATTACAGCCGGGCGCAGTACTTC.